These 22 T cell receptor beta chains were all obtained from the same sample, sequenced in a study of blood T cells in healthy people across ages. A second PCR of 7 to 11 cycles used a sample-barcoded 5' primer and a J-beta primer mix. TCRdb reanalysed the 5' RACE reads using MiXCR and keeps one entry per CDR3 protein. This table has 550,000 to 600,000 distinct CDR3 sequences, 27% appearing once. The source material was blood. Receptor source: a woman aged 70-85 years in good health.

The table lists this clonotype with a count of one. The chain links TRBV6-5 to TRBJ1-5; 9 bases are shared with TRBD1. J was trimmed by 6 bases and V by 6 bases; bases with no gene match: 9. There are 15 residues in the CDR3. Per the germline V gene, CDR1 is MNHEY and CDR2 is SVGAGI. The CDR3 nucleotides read TGTGCCAGCAGCCTTCAACAGGGGGCTGGTCAGCCCCAGCATTTT. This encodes CASSLQQGAGQPQHF.

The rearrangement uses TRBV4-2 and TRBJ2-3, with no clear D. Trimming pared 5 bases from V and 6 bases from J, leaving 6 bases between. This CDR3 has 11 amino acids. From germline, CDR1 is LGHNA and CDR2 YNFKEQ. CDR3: CASSSKDTQYF. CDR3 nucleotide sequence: TGTGCCAGCAGCTCTAAGGATACGCAGTATTTT.

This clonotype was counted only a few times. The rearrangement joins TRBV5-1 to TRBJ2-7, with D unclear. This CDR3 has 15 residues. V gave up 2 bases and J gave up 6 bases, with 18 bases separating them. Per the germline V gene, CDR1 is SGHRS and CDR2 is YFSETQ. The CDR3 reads CASSLVDGSYGEQYF. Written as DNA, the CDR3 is TGCGCCAGCAGCTTAGTAGATGGGTCCTATGGCGAGCAGTACTTC.

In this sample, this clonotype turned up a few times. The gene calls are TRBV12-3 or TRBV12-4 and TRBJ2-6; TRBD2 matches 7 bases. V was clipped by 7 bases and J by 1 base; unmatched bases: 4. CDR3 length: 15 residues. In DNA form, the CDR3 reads TGTGCCAGCACCGCAGCGGGATCTGGGGCCAACGTCCTGACTTTC. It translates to CASTAAGSGANVLTF.

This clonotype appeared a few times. CDR3 coding DNA: TGCGCCAGCAGCTTGCGGGACAGGGCCCACGAGCAGTACTTC. The encoded protein is CASSLRDRAHEQYF. The rearrangement links TRBV5-1 to TRBJ2-5; TRBD1 matches at 9 bases. The last part of the DNA fits TRBJ2-7 better; the J call may be wrong. The germline V gene has CDR1 SGHRS and CDR2 YFSETQ. The CDR3 has 14 amino acids.

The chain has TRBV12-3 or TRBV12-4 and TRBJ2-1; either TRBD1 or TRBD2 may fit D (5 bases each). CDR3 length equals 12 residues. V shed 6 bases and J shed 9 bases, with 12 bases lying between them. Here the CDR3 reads CASRLSGGEQFF. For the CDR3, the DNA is TGTGCCAGCAGACTTAGTGGGGGTGAGCAGTTCTTC.

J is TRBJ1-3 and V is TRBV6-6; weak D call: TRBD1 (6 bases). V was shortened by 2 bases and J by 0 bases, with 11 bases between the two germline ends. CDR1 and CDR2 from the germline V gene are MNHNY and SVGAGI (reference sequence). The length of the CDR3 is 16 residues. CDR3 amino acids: CASSYVQGSSGNTIYF. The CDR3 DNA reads TGTGCCAGCAGTTACGTTCAGGGGAGCTCTGGAAACACCATATATTTT.

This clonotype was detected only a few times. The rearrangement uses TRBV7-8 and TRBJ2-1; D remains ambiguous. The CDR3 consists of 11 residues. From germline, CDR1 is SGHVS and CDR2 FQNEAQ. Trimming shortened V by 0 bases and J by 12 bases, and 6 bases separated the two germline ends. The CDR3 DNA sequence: TGTGCCAGCAGCTTAGCGGGTGCGCAGTTCTTC. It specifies CASSLAGAQFF.

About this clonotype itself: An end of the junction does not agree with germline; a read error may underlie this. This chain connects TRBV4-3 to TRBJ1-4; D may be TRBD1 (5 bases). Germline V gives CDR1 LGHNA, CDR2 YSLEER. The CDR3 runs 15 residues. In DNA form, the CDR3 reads TGCGCCAGCAGCCGGGGACGGACGAAAGATGAAAAACCGTTTTTT. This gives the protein CASSRGRTKDEKPFF.

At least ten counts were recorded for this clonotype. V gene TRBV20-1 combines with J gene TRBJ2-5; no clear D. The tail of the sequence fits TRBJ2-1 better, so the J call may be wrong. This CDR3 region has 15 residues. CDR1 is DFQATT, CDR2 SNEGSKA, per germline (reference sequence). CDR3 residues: CSALKGPLLDAEQFF. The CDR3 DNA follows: TGCAGTGCTTTGAAGGGCCCTCTCCTAGACGCGGAGCAGTTCTTC.

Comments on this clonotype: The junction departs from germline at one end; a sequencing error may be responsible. The CDR3, as DNA: TGTGCCAGCTCACCAGGACTAGACTACGAGCGGTACTTC. This encodes CASSPGLDYERYF. The chain combines TRBV18 with TRBJ2-7; 7 bases map to TRBD2. From germline, CDR1 is KGHSH and CDR2 LQKENI. CDR3 length equals 13 residues.

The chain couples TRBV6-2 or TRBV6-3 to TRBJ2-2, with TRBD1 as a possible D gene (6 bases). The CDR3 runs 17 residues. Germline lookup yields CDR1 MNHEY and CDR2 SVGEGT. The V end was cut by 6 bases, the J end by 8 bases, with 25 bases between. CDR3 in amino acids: CASRLPGHPSRVGELFF. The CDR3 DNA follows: TGTGCCAGCAGACTCCCGGGACACCCCTCGCGGGTAGGGGAGCTGTTTTTT.

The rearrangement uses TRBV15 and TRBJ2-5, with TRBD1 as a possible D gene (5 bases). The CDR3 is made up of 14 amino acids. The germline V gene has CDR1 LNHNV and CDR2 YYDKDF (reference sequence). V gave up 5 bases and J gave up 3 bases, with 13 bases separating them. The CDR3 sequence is CATSSWGREETQYF. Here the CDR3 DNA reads TGTGCCACCAGCTCGTGGGGCAGGGAAGAGACCCAGTACTTC. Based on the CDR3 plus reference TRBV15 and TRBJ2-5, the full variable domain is DAMVIQNPRYQVTQFGKPVTLSCSQTLNHNVMYWYQQKSSQAPKLLFHYYDKDFNNEADTPDNFQSRRPNTSFCFLDIRSPGLGDTAMYLCATSSWGREETQYFGPGTRLLVL.

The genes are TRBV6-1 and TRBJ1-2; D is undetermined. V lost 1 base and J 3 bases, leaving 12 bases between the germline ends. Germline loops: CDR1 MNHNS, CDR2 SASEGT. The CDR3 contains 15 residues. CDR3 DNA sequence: TGTGCCAGCAGTGAAGGCCCCAGACATTACTATGGCTACACCTTC. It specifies CASSEGPRHYYGYTF.

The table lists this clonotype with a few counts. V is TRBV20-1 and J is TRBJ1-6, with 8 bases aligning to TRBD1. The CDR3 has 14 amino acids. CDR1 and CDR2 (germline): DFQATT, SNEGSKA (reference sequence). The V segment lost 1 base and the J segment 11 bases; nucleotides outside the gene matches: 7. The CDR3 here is CSARVTGDKAPLHF. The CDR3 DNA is TGCAGTGCTAGAGTGACAGGGGACAAAGCACCCCTCCACTTT.

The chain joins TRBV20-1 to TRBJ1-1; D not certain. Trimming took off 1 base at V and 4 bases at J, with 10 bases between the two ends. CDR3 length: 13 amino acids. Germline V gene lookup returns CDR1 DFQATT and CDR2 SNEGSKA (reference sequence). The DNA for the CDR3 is TGCAGTGCTAGAGTCTTAGGGTTCACTGAAGCTTTCTTT. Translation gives CSARVLGFTEAFF.

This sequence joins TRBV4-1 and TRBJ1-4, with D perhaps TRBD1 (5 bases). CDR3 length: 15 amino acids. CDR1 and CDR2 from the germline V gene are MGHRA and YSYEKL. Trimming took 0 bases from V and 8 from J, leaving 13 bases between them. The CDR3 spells CASSQEGTPGEKLFF. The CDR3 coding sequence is TGCGCCAGCAGCCAAGAAGGGACCCCGGGAGAAAAACTGTTTTTT.

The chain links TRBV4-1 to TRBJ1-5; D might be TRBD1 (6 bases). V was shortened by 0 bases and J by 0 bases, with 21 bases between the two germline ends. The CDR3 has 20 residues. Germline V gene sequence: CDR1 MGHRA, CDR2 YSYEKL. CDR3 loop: CASSQDRGSRDGLSNQPQHF. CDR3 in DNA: TGCGCCAGCAGCCAAGATAGGGGGTCCCGGGACGGCCTTAGCAATCAGCCCCAGCATTTT.

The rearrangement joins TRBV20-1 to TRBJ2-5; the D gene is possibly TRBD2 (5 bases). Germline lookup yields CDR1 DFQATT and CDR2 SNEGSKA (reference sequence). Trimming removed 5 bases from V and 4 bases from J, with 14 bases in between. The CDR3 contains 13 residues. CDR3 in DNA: TGCAGTGCTCTCCCAAGAGAGGGAGAGACCCAGTACTTC. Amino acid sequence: CSALPREGETQYF.

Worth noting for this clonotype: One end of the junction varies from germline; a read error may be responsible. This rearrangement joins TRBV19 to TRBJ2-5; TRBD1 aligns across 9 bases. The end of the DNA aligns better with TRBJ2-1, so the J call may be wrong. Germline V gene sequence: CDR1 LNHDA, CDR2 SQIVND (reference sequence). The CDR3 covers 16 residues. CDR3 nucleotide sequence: TGTGCCGGTAGTATAATGGAGGGACAGGGAGGCAATGAGCAGTTCTTC. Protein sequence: CAGSIMEGQGGNEQFF.

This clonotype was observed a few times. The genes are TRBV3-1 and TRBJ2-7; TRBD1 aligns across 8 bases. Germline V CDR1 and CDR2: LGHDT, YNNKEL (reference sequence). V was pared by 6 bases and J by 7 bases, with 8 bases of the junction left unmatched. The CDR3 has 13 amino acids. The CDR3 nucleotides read TGTGCCAGCAGTCAGGGGGCATCCTCGGAGCAGTACTTC. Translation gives CASSQGASSEQYF.

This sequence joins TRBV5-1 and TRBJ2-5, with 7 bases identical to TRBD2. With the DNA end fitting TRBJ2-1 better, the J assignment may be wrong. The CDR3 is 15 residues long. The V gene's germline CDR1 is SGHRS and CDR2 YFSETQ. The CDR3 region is CASSITSVIPNEQFF. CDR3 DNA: TGCGCCAGCAGCATCACTAGCGTGATTCCCAATGAGCAGTTCTTC.